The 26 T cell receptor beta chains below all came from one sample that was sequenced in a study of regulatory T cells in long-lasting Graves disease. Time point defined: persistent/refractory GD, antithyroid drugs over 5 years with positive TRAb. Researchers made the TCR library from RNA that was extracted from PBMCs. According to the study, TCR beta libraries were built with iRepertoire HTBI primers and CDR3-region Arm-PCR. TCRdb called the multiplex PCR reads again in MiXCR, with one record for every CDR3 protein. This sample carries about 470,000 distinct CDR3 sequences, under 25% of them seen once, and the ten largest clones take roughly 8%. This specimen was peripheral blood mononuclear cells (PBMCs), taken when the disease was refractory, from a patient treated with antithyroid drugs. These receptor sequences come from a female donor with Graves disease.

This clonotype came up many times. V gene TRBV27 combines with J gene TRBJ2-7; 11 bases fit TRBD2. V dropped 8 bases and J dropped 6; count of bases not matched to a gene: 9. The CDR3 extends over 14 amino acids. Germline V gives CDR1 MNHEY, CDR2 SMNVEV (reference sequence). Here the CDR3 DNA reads TGTGCCAGCCAGTCCTTAGCGGGAGGGCCCGAGCAGTACTTC. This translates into CASQSLAGGPEQYF.

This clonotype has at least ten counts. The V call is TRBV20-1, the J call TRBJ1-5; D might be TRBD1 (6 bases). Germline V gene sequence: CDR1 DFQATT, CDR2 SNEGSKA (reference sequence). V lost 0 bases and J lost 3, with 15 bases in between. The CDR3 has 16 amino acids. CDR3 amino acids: CSARDPLQGYNQPQHF. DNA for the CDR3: TGCAGTGCTAGAGATCCCCTCCAGGGGTACAATCAGCCCCAGCATTTT.

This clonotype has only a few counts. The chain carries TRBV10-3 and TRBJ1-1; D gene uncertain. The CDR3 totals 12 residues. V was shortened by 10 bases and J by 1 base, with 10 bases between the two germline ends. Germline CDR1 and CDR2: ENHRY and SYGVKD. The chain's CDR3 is CATLRGNTEAFF. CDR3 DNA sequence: TGTGCCACTCTACGGGGGAACACTGAAGCTTTCTTT.

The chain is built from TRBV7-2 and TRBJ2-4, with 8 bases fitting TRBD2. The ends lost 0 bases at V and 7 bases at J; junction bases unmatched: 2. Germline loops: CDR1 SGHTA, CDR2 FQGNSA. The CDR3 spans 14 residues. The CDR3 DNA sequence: TGTGCCAGCAGCTTAGCAGCGGGAGCGAACATTCAGTACTTC. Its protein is CASSLAAGANIQYF. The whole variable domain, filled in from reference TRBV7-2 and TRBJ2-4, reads GAGVSQSPSNKVTEKGKDVELRCDPISGHTALYWYRQSLGQGLEFLIYFQGNSAPDKSGLPSDRFSAERTGGSVSTLTIQRTQQEDSAVYLCASSLAAGANIQYFGAGTRLSVL.

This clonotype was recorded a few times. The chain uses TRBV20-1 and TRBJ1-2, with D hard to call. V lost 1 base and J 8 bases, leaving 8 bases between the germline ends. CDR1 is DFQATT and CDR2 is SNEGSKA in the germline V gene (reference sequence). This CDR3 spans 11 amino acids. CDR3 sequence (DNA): TGCAGTGCTAGAGCAGGCCAAGGCTACACCTTC. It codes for CSARAGQGYTF.

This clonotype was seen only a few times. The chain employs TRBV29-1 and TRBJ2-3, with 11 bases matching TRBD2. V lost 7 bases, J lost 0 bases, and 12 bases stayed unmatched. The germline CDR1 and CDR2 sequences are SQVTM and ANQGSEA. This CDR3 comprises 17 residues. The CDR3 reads CSAALAGGKPSTDTQYF. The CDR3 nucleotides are TGCAGCGCCGCATTAGCGGGAGGGAAACCTAGCACAGATACGCAGTATTTT.

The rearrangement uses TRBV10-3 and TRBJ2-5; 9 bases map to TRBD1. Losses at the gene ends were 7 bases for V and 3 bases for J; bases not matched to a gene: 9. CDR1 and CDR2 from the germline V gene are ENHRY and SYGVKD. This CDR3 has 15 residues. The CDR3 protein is CAINNPDRGEETQYF. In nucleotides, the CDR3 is TGTGCCATCAATAACCCCGACAGGGGGGAAGAGACCCAGTACTTC.

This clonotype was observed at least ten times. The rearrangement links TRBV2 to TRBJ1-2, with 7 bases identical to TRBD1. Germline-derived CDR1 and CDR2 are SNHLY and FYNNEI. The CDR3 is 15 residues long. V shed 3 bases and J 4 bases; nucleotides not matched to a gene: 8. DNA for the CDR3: TGTGCCAGCAGTGAGTCACAGGGGCCAACCTATGGCTACACCTTC. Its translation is CASSESQGPTYGYTF.

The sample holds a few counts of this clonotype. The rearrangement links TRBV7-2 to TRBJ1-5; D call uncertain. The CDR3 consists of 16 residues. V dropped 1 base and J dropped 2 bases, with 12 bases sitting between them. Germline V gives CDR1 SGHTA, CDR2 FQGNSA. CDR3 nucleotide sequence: TGTGCCAGCAGCTTAGGCAACCAGGTTCGCAATCAGCCCCAGCATTTT. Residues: CASSLGNQVRNQPQHF.

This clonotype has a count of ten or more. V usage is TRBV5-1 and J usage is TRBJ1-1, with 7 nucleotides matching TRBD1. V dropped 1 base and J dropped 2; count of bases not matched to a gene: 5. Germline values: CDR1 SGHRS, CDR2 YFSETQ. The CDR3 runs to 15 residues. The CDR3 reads CASSLHRGDNTEAFF. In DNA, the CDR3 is TGCGCCAGCAGCTTGCACAGGGGAGACAACACTGAAGCTTTCTTT.

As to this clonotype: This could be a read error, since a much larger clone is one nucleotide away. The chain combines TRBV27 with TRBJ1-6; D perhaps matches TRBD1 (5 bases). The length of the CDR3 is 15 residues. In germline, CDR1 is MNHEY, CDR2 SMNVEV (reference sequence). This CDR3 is CASSGGGTYNSPLQF. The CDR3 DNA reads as TGTGCCAGCAGTGGGGGAGGCACCTATAATTCACCCCTCCAATTT.

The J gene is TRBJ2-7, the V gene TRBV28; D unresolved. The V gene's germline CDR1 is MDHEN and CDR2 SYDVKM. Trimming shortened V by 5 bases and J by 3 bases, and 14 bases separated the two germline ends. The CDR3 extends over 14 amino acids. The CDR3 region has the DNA TGTGCCAGCAGTCTCCGCCGGATGATCTACGAGCAGTACTTC. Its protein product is CASSLRRMIYEQYF.

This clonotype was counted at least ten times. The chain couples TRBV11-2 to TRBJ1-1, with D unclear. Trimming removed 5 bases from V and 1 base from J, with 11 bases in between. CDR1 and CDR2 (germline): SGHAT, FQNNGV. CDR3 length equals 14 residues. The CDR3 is CASSGNERNTEAFF. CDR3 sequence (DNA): TGTGCCAGCAGCGGCAACGAGAGGAACACTGAAGCTTTCTTT.

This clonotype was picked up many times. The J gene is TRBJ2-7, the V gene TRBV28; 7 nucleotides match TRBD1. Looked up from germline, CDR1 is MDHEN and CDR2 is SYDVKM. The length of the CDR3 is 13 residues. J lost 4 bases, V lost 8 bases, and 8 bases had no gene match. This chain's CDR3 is CASGHTGVYEQYF. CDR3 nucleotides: TGTGCCAGCGGACACACAGGGGTTTACGAGCAGTACTTC.

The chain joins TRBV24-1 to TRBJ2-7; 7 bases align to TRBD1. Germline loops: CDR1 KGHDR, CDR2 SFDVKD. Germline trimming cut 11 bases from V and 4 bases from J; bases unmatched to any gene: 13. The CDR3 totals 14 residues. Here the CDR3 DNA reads TGTGCCAGCCACCAGGGACAGCCCTCGTACGAGCAGTACTTC. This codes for CASHQGQPSYEQYF.

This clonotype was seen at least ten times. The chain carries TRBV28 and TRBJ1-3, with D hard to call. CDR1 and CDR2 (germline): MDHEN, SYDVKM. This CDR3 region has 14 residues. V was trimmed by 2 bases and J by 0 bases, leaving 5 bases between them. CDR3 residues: CASSLQSSGNTIYF. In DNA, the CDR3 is TGTGCCAGCAGTTTACAGAGCTCTGGAAACACCATATATTTT.

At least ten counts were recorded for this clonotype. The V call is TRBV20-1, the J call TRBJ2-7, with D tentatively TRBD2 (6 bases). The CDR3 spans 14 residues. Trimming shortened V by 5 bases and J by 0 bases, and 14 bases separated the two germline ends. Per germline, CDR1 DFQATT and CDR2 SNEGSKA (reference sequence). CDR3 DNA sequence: TGCAGTGCTGCGATAGCGGTACACTCCTACGAGCAGTACTTC. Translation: CSAAIAVHSYEQYF.

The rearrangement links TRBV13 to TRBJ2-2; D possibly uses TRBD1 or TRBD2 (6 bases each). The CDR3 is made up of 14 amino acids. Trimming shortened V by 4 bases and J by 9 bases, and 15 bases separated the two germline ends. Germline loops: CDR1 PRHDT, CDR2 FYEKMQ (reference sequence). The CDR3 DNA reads TGTGCCAGCAGCTCAGGGGCGGGAACCAGGGAGCTGTTTTTT. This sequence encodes CASSSGAGTRELFF. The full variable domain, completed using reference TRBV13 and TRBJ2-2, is AAGVIQSPRHLIKEKRETATLKCYPIPRHDTVYWYQQGPGQDPQFLISFYEKMQSDKGSIPDRFSAQQFSDYHSELNMSSLELGDSALYFCASSSGAGTRELFFGEGSRLTVL.

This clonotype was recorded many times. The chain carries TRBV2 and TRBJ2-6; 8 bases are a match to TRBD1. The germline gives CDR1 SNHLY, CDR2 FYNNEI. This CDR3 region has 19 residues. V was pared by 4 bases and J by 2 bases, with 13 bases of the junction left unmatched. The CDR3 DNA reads TGTGCCAGCAGTGCGGCTAGGCCAGGGGGCAGCCCTGGGGCCAACGTCCTGACTTTC. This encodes CASSAARPGGSPGANVLTF.

The CDR3 loop is CASSFIVQGGLDTQYF. The DNA of the CDR3 is TGTGCCAGCAGCTTTATTGTGCAGGGAGGATTAGATACGCAGTATTTT. This chain joins TRBV7-2 and TRBJ2-3; the D gene is possibly TRBD2 (6 bases). Germline V gives CDR1 SGHTA, CDR2 FQGNSA. CDR3 length equals 16 residues. V was pared by 3 bases and J by 5 bases, with 18 bases between.

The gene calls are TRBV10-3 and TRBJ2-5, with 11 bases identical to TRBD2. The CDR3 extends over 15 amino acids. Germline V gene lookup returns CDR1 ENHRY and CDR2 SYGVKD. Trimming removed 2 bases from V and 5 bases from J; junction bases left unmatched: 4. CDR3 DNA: TGTGCCATCAGTGAGAGACTAGCGGGATTGGAGACCCAGTACTTC. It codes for CAISERLAGLETQYF.

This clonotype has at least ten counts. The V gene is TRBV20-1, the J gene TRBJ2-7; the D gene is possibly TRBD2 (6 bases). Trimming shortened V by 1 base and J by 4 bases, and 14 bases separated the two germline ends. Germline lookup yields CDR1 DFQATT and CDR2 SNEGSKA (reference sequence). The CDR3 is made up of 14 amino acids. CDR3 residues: CSARGLLAGYEQYF. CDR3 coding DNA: TGCAGTGCTAGAGGCCTCCTCGCGGGATACGAGCAGTACTTC.

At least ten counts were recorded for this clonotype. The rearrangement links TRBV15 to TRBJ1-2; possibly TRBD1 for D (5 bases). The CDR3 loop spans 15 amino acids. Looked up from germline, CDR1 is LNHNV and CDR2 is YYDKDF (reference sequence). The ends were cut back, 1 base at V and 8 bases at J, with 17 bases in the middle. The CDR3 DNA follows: TGTGCCACCAGCAGAGGACGGGACCGTCCGGCGGGCTACACCTTC. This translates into CATSRGRDRPAGYTF.

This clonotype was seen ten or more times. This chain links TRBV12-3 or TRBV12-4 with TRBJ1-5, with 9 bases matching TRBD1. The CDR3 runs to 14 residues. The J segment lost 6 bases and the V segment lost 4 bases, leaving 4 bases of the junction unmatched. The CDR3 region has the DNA TGTGCCAGCAGTTCGGGACAGGGAATTCAGCCCCAGCATTTT. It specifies CASSSGQGIQPQHF.

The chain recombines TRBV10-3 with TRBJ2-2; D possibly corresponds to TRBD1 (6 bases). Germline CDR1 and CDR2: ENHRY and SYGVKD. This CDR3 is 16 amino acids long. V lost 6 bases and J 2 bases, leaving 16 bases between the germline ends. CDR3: CAISEVGDTNTGELFF. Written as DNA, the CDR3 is TGTGCCATCAGCGAGGTGGGGGACACCAACACCGGGGAGCTGTTTTTT.

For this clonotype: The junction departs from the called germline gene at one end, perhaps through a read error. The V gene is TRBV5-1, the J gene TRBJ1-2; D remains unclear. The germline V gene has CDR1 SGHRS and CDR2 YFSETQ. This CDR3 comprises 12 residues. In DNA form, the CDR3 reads TGCGCCAGCAGCTTGGCTGGGTATGGCCACACCTTC. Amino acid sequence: CASSLAGYGHTF.